This note documents a single T cell receptor (beta chain) sequence. The identical CDR3 is also encoded by other nucleotide sequences in the sample. These data originate in a study of blood T cell repertoires in COVID-19. The junction had 5 bases not matched to a gene; V was cut back by 3 bases and J by 8 bases. CDR1 is SGHRS, CDR2 YFSETQ, per germline. The CDR3 is 14 amino acids. Data came from immunoSEQ multiplex PCR; TCRdb stores just in-frame clones and leaves some out. In the table there are about 310,000 clones, under 90% of which are singletons. The TCR sequence derives from a woman in her thirties with COVID-19, enrolled during active disease. V usage is TRBV5-1 and J usage is TRBJ1-4; 9 bases match TRBD1. Sequencing was performed on peripheral blood. In nucleotides, the CDR3 is TGCGCCAGCAGCTACGGACAGGGGAGGGAAAAACTGTTTTTT. This codes for CASSYGQGREKLFF.